This T cell receptor beta chain is from a study of T cell changes during pregnancy in multiple sclerosis. The CDR3 is made up of 12 amino acids. The V gene's germline CDR1 is MDHEN and CDR2 SYDVKM. With 6 bases clipped from V and 8 bases from J, the junction kept 5 bases outside the gene matches. The protocol was immunoSEQ multiplex PCR, while the TCRdb copy is restricted to in-frame clones and leaves out a portion. This sample yields roughly 80,000 clones, of which approximately 90% are seen a single time; approximately 2.5% belongs to the top ten. The sequence was collected from a female donor with multiple sclerosis, enrolled in a pregnancy study. The rearrangement uses TRBV28 and TRBJ1-1; 8 positions match TRBD1. This material consisted of peripheral blood, taken before pregnancy. The CDR3 loop is CASSYRDREAFF. The CDR3 DNA is TGTGCCAGCAGCTACCGGGACAGGGAAGCTTTCTTT.